This T cell receptor beta chain was recovered during a study of cytomegalovirus exposure and HLA in healthy donors. General study results and limits: Earlier findings revealed that most TCR beta V segments proved productive either about 87% or about 30% of the time. Per published accounts, TCR beta sequences correctly predicted the HLA-A and HLA-B alleles of most subjects.

This clone appeared once. The antigen remains undetermined. From germline, CDR1 is SEHNR and CDR2 FQNEAQ (reference sequence). This CDR3 region has 16 residues. V was clipped by 4 bases and J by 1 base, with 13 bases between them. Researchers ran the PCR with 60 Vbeta and 13 Jbeta primers. TCRdb keeps only in-frame clones here, not all; method: immunoSEQ multiplex PCR. The table includes 100,000 to 150,000 clones, around 85% detected once. Sequenced input: PBMCs. The clonotype was recovered from a boy under 18 in good health and CMV-seronegative. V usage is TRBV7-9 and J usage is TRBJ2-2; weak D call: TRBD2 (6 bases). The CDR3 is CASSSPRRGNTGELFF. The DNA of the CDR3 is TGTGCCAGCAGCTCTCCTAGGAGGGGGAACACCGGGGAGCTGTTTTTT.